The clone carrying this TCR beta chain was picked up a small number of times. Its antigen is not identified. The sample is drawn from a study of cytomegalovirus exposure and HLA in healthy donors. Study-level results: The authors judged a highly shared variant cluster likely a sequencing artifact. For most TCR beta V segments, an earlier analysis put the productive rate at about 87% or about 30% of the time.

60 Vbeta and 13 Jbeta primers were used in PCR. Libraries were prepared by immunoSEQ multiplex PCR; TCRdb keeps only in-frame clonotypes and omits some of them. Of about 160,000 clones detected, approximately 76% appear once; the ten largest clones hold 1.3% to 1.5%. This CDR3 has 12 residues. Germline V gives CDR1 MNHNS, CDR2 SASEGT. V gave up 7 bases and J gave up 7 bases, with 11 bases separating them. This receptor was obtained from a man aged 55-75 years in good health and CMV-seronegative. Sequences were obtained from PBMCs. The genes are TRBV6-1 and TRBJ2-1; D uncertain. The CDR3 protein is CASTVGGNEQFF. The CDR3 nucleotides are TGTGCCAGCACAGTTGGTGGTAATGAGCAGTTCTTC.